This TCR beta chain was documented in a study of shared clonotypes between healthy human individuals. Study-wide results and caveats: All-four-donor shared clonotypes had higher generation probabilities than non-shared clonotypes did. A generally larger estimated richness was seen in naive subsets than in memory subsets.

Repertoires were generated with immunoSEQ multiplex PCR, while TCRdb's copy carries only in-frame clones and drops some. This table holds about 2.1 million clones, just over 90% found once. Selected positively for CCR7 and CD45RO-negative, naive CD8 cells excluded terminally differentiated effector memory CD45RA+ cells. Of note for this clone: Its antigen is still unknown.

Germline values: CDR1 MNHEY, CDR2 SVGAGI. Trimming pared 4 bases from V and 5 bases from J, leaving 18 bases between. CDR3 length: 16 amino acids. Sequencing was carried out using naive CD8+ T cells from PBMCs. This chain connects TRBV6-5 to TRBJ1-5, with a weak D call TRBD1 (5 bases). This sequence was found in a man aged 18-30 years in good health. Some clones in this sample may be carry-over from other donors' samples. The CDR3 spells CASSSRQPILYQPQHF. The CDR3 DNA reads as TGTGCCAGCAGTTCTCGACAGCCAATTTTGTATCAGCCCCAGCATTTT.